This T cell receptor (beta chain) was retrieved from a study of T-cell reconstitution after alpha-beta-depleted transplantation in children. This clonotype was counted between two and nine times. Unique molecular identifiers were incorporated during preparation of the TCRbeta library. TCRdb re-called the PCR reads with MiXCR, one entry per CDR3 protein. The sample holds approximately 240,000 distinct CDR3 sequences, approximately 9.5% seen once. The germline V gene encodes CDR1 LNHDA and CDR2 SQIVND (reference sequence). This CDR3 region has 14 residues. V lost 7 bases and J lost 6; bases outside the gene matches: 6.

Sequencing used PBMCs from the stem cell graft donor, obtained from the stem cell graft. The receptor's source is a human donor who donated a stem cell graft to a child with acute lymphoblastic leukemia. The genes are TRBV19 and TRBJ2-1, with 10 bases that match TRBD2. The CDR3 region is CASKTSGETNEQFF. The CDR3 nucleotides are TGTGCCAGTAAAACTAGCGGGGAAACCAATGAGCAGTTCTTC.